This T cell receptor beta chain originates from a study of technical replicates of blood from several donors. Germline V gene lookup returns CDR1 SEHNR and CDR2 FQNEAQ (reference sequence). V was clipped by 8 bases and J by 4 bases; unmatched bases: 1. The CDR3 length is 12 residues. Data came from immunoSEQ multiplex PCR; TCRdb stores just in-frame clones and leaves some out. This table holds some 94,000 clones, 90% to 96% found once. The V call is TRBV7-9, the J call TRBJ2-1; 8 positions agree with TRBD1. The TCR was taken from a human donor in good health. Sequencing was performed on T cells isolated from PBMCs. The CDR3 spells CASDRGYNEQFF. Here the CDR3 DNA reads TGTGCCAGCGACAGGGGTTACAATGAGCAGTTCTTC.